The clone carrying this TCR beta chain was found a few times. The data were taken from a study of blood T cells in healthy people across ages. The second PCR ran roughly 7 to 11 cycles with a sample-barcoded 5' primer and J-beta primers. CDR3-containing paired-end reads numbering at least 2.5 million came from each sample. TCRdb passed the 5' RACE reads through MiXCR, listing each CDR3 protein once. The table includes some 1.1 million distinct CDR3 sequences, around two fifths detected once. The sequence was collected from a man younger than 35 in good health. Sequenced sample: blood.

CDR3 nucleotide sequence: TGTGCCATCAGTGAGGGAACCGAGGGCCTGAGGCCGAACACTGAAGCTTTCTTT. This gives the protein CAISEGTEGLRPNTEAFF. This chain links TRBV10-3 with TRBJ1-1; D is unresolved. The germline CDR1 and CDR2 sequences are ENHRY and SYGVKD. Trimming left V 2 bases short and J 1 base short, with 20 bases between. There are 18 residues in the CDR3.